The entry that follows covers one TCR beta chain sequence. Its antigen is still unknown. Sequencing was performed with immunoSEQ multiplex PCR; in TCRdb, only in-frame clones are kept and a portion is missing. Of about 91,000 clones in the sample, 82% were seen once. As to time point: baseline pretreatment blood. Treatment given: 15 Gy SBRT to primary tumor, nephrectomy 4 weeks later. These data belong to a study of radiation and T cells in renal cell carcinoma. Study-level findings and limits: Baseline intratumoral clonotype presence is unknown without pretreatment biopsies. From baseline, blood top tumor clonotypes peaked at 2 weeks post-radiation.

With 5 bases removed from V and 0 bases from J, the gap between germline ends came to 11 bases. The CDR3 contains 15 residues. Germline CDR1 reads SGHRS; CDR2 reads YFSETQ. Sequenced material: blood, taken from a patient whose treatment included radiotherapy and nephrectomy. The TCR was taken from a man between 60 and 75 years old with renal cell carcinoma. This sequence joins TRBV5-1 and TRBJ2-2; D perhaps matches TRBD1 (5 bases). Here the CDR3 DNA reads TGCGCCAGCAGGGATGGCAGGGCGAACACCGGGGAGCTGTTTTTT. Protein sequence: CASRDGRANTGELFF.